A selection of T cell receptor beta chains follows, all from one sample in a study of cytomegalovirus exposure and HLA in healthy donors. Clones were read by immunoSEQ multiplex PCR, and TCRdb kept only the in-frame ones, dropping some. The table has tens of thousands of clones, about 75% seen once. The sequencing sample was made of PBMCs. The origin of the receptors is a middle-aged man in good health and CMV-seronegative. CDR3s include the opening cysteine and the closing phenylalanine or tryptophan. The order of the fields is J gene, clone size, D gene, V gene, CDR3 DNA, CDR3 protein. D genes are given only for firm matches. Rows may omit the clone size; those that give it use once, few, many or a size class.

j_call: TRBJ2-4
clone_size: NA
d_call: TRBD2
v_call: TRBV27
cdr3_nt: TGTGCCAGCAGTCCCCGCGGGAGAAACATTCAGTACTTC
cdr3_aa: CASSPRGRNIQYF

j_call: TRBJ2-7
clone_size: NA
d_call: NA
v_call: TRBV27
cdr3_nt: TGTGCCAGCAGTTTATCGATCCCCTACGGGGATTCCTACGAGCAGTACTTC
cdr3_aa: CASSLSIPYGDSYEQYF

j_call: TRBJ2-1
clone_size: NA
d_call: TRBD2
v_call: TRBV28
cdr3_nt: TGTGCCAGCAATGGACTAGCGGGGGGCCCCCATGAGCAGTTCTTC
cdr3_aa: CASNGLAGGPHEQFF

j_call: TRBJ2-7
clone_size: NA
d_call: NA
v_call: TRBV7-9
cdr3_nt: TGTGCCAGCAGCTCTGGGACTTACTACGAGCAGTACTTC
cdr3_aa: CASSSGTYYEQYF

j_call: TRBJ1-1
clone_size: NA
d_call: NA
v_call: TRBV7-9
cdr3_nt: TGTGCCAGCAGCTTAACCTTAGACAGAGGCACTGAAGCTTTCTTT
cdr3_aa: CASSLTLDRGTEAFF

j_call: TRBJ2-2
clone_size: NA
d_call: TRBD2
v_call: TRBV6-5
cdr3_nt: TGTGCCAGCAGCGAGCGACTAGCGGGGGGCGGGGAGCTGTTTTTT
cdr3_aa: CASSERLAGGGELFF

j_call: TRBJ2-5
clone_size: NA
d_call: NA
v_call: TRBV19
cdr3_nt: TGTGCCAGTAGTATAGGTCTGACTCAAGAGACCCAGTACTTC
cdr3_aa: CASSIGLTQETQYF

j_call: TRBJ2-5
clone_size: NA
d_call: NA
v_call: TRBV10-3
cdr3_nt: TGTGCCATCAGTGAGCGGGAAGGGGAGACCCAGTACTTC
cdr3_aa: CAISEREGETQYF

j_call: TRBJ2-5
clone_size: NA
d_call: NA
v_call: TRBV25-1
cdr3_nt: TGTGCCAGCAGTCCCCCCGGGAGAGGAGAGACCCAGTACTTC
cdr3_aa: CASSPPGRGETQYF

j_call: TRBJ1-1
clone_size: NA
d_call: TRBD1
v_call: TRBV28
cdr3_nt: TGTGCCAGCAGTTTTAAGTACAGGGGGCGCGTTGGCCACACTGAAGCTTTCTTT
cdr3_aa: CASSFKYRGRVGHTEAFF

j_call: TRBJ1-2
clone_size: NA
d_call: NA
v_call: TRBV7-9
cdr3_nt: TGTGCCAGCAGCTTTGGAGACAGTAGCTATGGCTACACCTTC
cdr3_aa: CASSFGDSSYGYTF

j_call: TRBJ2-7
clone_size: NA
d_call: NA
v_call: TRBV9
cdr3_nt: TGTGCCAGCAGCGCCCAGGGTGACTCCTACGAGCAGTACTTC
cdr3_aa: CASSAQGDSYEQYF

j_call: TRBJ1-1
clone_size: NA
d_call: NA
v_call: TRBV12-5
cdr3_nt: TGTGCTAGTGGTTACCCCAGGGAGGGTCGGGACACTGAAGCTTTCTTT
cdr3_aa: CASGYPREGRDTEAFF

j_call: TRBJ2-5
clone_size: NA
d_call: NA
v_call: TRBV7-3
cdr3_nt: TGTGCCAGCAACGGGAAGACCGACCAAGAGACCCAGTACTTC
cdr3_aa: CASNGKTDQETQYF

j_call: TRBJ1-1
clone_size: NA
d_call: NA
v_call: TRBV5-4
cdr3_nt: TGTGCCAGCAGCGGGGAGGGGATAATGAACACTGAAGCTTTCTTT
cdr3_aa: CASSGEGIMNTEAFF

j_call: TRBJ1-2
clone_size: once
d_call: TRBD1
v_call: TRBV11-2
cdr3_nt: TGTGCCAGCAGCGTAGTGGGACAGATCTATGGCTACACCTTC
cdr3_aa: CASSVVGQIYGYTF

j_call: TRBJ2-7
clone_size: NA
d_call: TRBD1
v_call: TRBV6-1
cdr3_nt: TGTGCCAGCAGTGAAGGGACAGGCGCCTACGAGCAGTACTTC
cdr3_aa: CASSEGTGAYEQYF

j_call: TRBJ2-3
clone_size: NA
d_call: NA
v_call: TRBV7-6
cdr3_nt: TGTGCCAGCAGCTTTAAAGATACGCAGTATTTT
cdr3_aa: CASSFKDTQYF

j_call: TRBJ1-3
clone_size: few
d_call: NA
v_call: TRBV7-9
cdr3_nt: TGTGCCAGCAGTCCGAGACGAACAGGGAAAGGCACCATATATTTT
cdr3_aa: CASSPRRTGKGTIYF

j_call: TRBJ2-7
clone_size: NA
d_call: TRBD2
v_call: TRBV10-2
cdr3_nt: TGCGCCACCTGTGAGCGGGAGAGAGCCTACGAGCAGTACTTC
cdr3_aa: CATCERERAYEQYF

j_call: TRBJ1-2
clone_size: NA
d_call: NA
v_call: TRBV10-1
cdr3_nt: TGCGCCGCTTCCCCCGGGGAGGCCTCATTCTATGGCTACACCTTC
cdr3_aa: CAASPGEASFYGYTF

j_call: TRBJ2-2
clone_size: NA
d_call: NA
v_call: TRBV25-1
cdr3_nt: TGTGCCAGCACAGGGGAGCACACCGGGGAGCTGTTTTTT
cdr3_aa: CASTGEHTGELFF

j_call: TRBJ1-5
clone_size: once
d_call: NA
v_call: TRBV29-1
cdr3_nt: TGCAGCGTTGGGCAGGGAGGTCAGCCCCAGCATTTT
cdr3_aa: CSVGQGGQPQHF

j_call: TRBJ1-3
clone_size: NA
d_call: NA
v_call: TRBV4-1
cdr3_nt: TGCGCCAGCAGCCAAGATACGTGGAGGGTCGGAAACACCATATATTTT
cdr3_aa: CASSQDTWRVGNTIYF

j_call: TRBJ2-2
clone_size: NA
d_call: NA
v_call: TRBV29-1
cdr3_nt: TGCAGCGCTGCGACAGACAGGTACACCGGGGAGCTGTTTTTT
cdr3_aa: CSAATDRYTGELFF

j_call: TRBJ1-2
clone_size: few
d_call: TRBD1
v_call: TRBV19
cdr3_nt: TGTGCCACAAAGGACAGGAACTATGGCTACACCTTC
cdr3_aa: CATKDRNYGYTF

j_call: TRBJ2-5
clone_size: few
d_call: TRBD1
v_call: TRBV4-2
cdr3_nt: TGTGCCAGCAGCCAAGATCAGGGGGCGAAGACCCAGTACTTC
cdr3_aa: CASSQDQGAKTQYF

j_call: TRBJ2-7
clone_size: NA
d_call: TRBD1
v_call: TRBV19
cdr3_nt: TGTGCCAGTAGTATGGGGCCGGACAGGGCCCTCAAGCAGTACTTC
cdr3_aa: CASSMGPDRALKQYF

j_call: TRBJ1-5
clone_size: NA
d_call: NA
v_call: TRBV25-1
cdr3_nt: TGTGCCAGCAGGGCGGCAGGGCAGAATCAGCCCCAGCATTTT
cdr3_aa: CASRAAGQNQPQHF

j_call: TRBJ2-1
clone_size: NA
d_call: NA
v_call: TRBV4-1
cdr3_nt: TGCGCCAGCAGCCAAAAGGACAGCTACAATGAGCAGTTCTTC
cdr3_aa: CASSQKDSYNEQFF

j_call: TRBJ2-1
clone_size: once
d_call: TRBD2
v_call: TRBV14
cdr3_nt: TGTGCCAGCAGCCAAGATCGGAGCGGGGGGCAGTTCTTC
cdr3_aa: CASSQDRSGGQFF

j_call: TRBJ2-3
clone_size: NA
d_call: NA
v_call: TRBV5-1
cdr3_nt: TGCGCCAGCAGCTTGGCCGCGGCCAGAATGTTCACAGATACGCAGTATTTT
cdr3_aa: CASSLAAARMFTDTQYF

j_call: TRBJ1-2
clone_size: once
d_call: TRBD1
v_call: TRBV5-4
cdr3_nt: TGTGCCAGCAGCGGCGGACAGGAGGCCGGCTATGGCTACACCTTC
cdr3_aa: CASSGGQEAGYGYTF

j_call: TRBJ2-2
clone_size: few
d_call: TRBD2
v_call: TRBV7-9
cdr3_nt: TGTGCCAGCAGATGGGGACTAGCGGGGACGTACACCGGGGAGCTGTTTTTT
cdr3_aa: CASRWGLAGTYTGELFF